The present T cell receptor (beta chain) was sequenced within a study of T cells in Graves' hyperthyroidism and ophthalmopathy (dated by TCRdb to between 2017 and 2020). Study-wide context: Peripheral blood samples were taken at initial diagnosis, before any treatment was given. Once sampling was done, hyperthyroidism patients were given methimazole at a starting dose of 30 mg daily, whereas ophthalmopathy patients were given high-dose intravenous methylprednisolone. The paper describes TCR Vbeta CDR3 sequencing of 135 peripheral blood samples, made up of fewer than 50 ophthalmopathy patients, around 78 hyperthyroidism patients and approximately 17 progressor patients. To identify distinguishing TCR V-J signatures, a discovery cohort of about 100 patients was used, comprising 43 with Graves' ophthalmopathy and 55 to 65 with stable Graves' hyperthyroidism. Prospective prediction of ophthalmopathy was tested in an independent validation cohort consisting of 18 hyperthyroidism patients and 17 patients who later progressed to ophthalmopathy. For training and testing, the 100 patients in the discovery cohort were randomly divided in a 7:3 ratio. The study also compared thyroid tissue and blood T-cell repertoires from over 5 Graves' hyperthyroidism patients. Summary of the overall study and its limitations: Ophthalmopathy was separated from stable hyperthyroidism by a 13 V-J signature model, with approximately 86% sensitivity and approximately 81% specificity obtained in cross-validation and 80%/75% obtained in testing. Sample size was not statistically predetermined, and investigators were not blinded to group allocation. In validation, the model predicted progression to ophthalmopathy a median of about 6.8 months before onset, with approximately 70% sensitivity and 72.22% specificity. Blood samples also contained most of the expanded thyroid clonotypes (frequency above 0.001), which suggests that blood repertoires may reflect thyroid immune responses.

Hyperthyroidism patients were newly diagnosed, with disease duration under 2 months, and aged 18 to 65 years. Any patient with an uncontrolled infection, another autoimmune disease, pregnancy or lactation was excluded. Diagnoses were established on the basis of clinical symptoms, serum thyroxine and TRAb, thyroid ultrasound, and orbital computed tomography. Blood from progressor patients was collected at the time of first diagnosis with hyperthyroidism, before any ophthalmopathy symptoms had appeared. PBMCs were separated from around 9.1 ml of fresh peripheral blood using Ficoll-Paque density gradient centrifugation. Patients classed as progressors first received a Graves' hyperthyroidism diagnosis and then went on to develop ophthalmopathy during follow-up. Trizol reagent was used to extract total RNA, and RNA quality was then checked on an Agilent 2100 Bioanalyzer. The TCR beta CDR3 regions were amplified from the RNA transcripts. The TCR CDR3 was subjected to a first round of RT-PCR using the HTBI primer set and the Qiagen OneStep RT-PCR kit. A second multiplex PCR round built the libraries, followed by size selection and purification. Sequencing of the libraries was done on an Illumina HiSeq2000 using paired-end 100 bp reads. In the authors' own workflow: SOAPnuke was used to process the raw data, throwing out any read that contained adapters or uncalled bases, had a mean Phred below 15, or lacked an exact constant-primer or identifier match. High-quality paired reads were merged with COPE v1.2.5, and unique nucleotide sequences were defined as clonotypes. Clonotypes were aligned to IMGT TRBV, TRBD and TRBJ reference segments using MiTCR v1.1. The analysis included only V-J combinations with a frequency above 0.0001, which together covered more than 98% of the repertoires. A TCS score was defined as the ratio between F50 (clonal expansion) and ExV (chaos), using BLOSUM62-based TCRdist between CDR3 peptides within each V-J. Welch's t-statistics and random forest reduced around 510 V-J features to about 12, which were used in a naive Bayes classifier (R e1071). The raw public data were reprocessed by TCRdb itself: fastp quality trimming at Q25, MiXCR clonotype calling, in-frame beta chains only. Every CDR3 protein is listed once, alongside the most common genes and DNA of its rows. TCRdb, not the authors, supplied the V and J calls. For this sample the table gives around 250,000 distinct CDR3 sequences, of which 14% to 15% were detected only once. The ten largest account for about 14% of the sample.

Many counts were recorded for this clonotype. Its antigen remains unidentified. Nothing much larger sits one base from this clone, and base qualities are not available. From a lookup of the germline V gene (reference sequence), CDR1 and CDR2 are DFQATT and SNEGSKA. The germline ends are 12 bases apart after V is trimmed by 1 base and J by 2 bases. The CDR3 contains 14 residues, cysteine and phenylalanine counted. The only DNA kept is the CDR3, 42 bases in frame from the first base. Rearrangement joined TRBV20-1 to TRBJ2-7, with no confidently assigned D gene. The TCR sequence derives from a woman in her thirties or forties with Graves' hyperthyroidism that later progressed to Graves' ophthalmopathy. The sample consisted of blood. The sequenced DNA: TGCAGTGCTAGAGGGTCTCTTCCTCCCTACGAGCAGTACTTC. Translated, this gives CSARGSLPPYEQYF.